This section outlines one T cell receptor beta chain sequence together with its context. Antigen: not known. The data were obtained in a study of human CD8 memory T cell subsets. This CDR3 is 16 amino acids long. Germline CDR1 and CDR2: MDHEN and SYDVKM. Study-wide points: In contrast to effector memory cells, stem-like memory and precursor exhausted T cells had similarly high diversity.

TPEX denoted exhausted-like, CCR7+ PD-1+ TIGIT+ early memory CD8+ T cells. The PBMC were taken from buffy coats given by healthy donors. Preparation of the TCR beta libraries relied on UMI-labeled 5' RACE. After re-calling the 5' RACE reads, TCRdb lists one entry per CDR3 protein, DNA absent. Recorded for this sample: 5,500 to 7,000 distinct CDR3 sequences. The sequence was obtained from a human donor in good health. The chain uses TRBV28 and TRBJ1-2; TCRdb picks TRBD1, but there is no DNA to check that call. Input material: CD8+ T cells from PBMCs. The CDR3 spells CASRKTGGSFNYGYTF.